A selection of T cell receptor beta chains follows, all from one sample in a study of blood T cell repertoires in COVID-19. Profiled with immunoSEQ multiplex PCR; TCRdb holds only in-frame clones, not every one. This sample yields approximately 240,000 clones, of which around 90% are seen a single time; under 2.5% belongs to the top ten. The sample comprised PBMCs or T cells enriched from blood (not recorded which). The receptors were sampled from a woman in her late teens or twenties who had recovered from COVID-19. Both conserved end residues are part of each CDR3. The D gene is left open where the match is weak. The size entry is marked missing in some rows and otherwise reads once, few, many or a size class.

j_call d_call clone_size v_call cdr3_aa cdr3_nt
TRBJ1-1 TRBD1 NA TRBV24-1 CATSAGGTEAFF TGTGCCACCAGTGCAGGGGGCACTGAAGCTTTCTTT
TRBJ1-2 TRBD1 NA TRBV9 CASSETGGAGYTF TGTGCCAGCAGCGAAACAGGGGGCGCTGGCTACACCTTC
TRBJ2-2 TRBD2 NA TRBV11-3 CASSLGQAGVSGELFF TGTGCCAGCAGCTTAGGCCAAGCGGGAGTATCCGGGGAGCTGTTTTTT
TRBJ1-6 TRBD1 few TRBV7-2 CASRRSTGGGSPLHF TGTGCCAGCAGACGATCGACAGGGGGCGGGTCACCCCTCCACTTT
TRBJ1-2 NA NA TRBV5-6 CASSTSGTNYGYTF TGTGCCAGCAGCACCTCCGGGACTAACTATGGCTACACCTTC
TRBJ2-3 NA NA TRBV18 CASSPLDSGVADTQYF TGTGCCAGCTCACCCTTGGACTCGGGAGTGGCAGATACGCAGTATTTT
TRBJ2-2 NA NA TRBV27 CASSSQHSGNTGELFF TGTGCCAGCAGTTCACAGCATAGCGGGAACACCGGGGAGCTGTTTTTT
TRBJ2-7 TRBD1 NA TRBV6-5 CASRRDRAYEQYF TGTGCCAGCAGGAGGGACAGGGCGTACGAGCAGTACTTC
TRBJ2-2 NA NA TRBV3-1/TRBV3-2 CASSRRTTTGELFF TGTGCCAGCAGCCGAAGGACTACCACCGGGGAGCTGTTTTTT
TRBJ1-4 NA NA TRBV7-9 CASSLAEGSNEKLFF TGTGCCAGCAGCTTAGCGGAGGGGTCTAATGAAAAACTGTTTTTT
TRBJ2-7 TRBD1 NA TRBV7-8 CASSLFRDRVHEQYF TGTGCCAGCAGCTTATTCCGGGACAGGGTCCACGAGCAGTACTTC
TRBJ2-7 TRBD2 NA TRBV5-1 CASSSLADPYEQYF TGCGCCAGCAGCTCGCTAGCGGATCCCTACGAGCAGTACTTC
TRBJ2-1 NA NA TRBV7-7 CASSLGRDSQIGEQFF TGTGCTAGCAGCTTGGGGCGGGACAGCCAAATAGGGGAGCAGTTCTTC
TRBJ1-1 NA NA TRBV5-1 CASSLGVDLSSTEAFF TGCGCCAGCAGCTTGGGGGTCGACTTATCCTCAACTGAAGCTTTCTTT
TRBJ1-1 NA NA TRBV24-1 CATSEGGNGEAFF TGTGCCACCAGTGAAGGGGGTAACGGTGAAGCTTTCTTT
TRBJ2-1 NA NA TRBV21-1 CASSIIAGGYNEQFF TGTGCCAGCAGCATAATAGCGGGAGGATACAATGAGCAGTTCTTC
TRBJ2-7 TRBD1 NA TRBV13 CASSLTGQGFNEQYF TGTGCCAGCAGCTTAACGGGACAGGGGTTTAACGAGCAGTACTTC
TRBJ1-4 TRBD1 once TRBV28 CASSSGQVGGEKLFF TGTGCCAGCAGTTCAGGACAGGTGGGAGGAGAAAAACTGTTTTTT
TRBJ1-2 TRBD1 NA TRBV5-1 CASSLEGTGASYTF TGCGCCAGCAGCTTGGAGGGGACAGGGGCGTCCTACACCTTC
TRBJ2-5 NA NA TRBV11-2 CASSLDPGGETQYF TGTGCCAGCAGCTTAGATCCCGGGGGAGAGACCCAGTACTTC
TRBJ2-5 TRBD2 NA TRBV28 CASSTGAGGQETQYF TGTGCCAGCAGCACGGGCGCGGGGGGACAAGAGACCCAGTACTTC
TRBJ2-7 TRBD1 NA TRBV24-1 CATSDTGQGGDEQYF TGTGCCACCAGTGATACTGGACAGGGGGGGGACGAGCAGTACTTC
TRBJ2-1 NA NA TRBV5-4 CASSLGSGRDEQFF TGTGCCAGCAGCTTGGGATCCGGTCGCGATGAGCAGTTCTTC
TRBJ1-6 TRBD1 once TRBV27 CASRRGQEMLLGNSPLHF TGTGCCAGCAGGAGAGGACAGGAGATGCTACTGGGCAATTCACCCCTCCACTTT
TRBJ2-7 TRBD1 NA TRBV10-3 CASRSLGTGNLYEQYF TGTGCCTCACGCTCTCTCGGGACAGGGAACCTCTACGAGCAGTACTTC
TRBJ1-5 NA NA TRBV7-9 CASSLGLPGSNQPQHF TGTGCCAGCAGCTTAGGCTTACCGGGTAGCAATCAGCCCCAGCATTTT
TRBJ1-2 TRBD1 NA TRBV6-5 CAVNRGKDGYTF TGTGCCGTAAACAGGGGAAAGGATGGCTACACCTTC
TRBJ2-4 TRBD1 NA TRBV6-5 CASRKTQGKNIQYF TGTGCCAGCAGGAAGACACAGGGGAAAAACATTCAGTACTTC
TRBJ2-1 NA NA TRBV27 CASSLRGPYNEQFF TGTGCCAGCAGTTTGCGAGGCCCTTACAATGAGCAGTTCTTC
TRBJ1-4 NA NA TRBV7-8 CASSGRTRGYEKLFF TGTGCCAGCAGCGGCCGGACACGGGGGTATGAAAAACTGTTTTTT
TRBJ1-1 TRBD1 NA TRBV3-1/TRBV3-2 CASSFQGARTEAFF TGTGCCAGCAGCTTCCAGGGGGCGCGGACTGAAGCTTTCTTT
TRBJ1-4 NA NA TRBV28 CASSLGWEGEKLFF TGTGCCAGCAGTTTGGGGTGGGAGGGTGAAAAACTGTTTTTT
TRBJ2-7 TRBD1 NA TRBV3-1/TRBV3-2 CASSGDSRHEQYF TGTGCCAGCAGCGGGGACAGTCGCCACGAGCAGTACTTC
TRBJ1-6 TRBD1 NA TRBV6-2/TRBV6-3 CASSYERTGGGSPLHF TGTGCCAGCAGTTACGAACGGACAGGGGGCGGTTCACCCCTCCACTTT
TRBJ1-3 NA NA TRBV6-5 CASSYSGGGGNTIYF TGTGCCAGCAGTTACTCGGGCGGGGGGGGAAACACCATATATTTT
TRBJ2-3 NA NA TRBV7-2 CASSLVAGGDTQYF TGTGCCAGCAGCTTAGTCGCGGGTGGCGATACGCAGTATTTT
TRBJ1-4 NA NA TRBV2 CASSMTHTTNEKLFF TGTGCCAGCAGTATGACACACACAACTAATGAAAAACTGTTTTTT
TRBJ2-3 TRBD1 NA TRBV29-1 CSVLQGDGTDTQYF TGCAGCGTTCTTCAGGGGGACGGCACAGATACGCAGTATTTT
TRBJ1-2 NA NA TRBV18 CASSPGEGYGYTF TGTGCCAGCTCACCAGGGGAGGGCTATGGCTACACCTTC
TRBJ1-2 NA NA TRBV6-5 CASCSAGGAYGYTF TGTGCCAGCTGTTCTGCGGGGGGGGCTTATGGCTACACCTTC
TRBJ2-7 TRBD1 NA TRBV4-2 CASSQDWGTGRSYEQYF TGTGCCAGCAGCCAAGATTGGGGGACAGGTAGGTCGTACGAGCAGTACTTC
TRBJ2-3 TRBD2 NA TRBV12-3/TRBV12-4 CASSGLGGDTQYF TGTGCCAGCTCGGGACTAGGGGGAGATACGCAGTATTTT
TRBJ2-1 TRBD2 once TRBV4-1 CASSHRRGDYNEQFF TGCGCCAGCAGCCATAGGCGGGGGGACTACAATGAGCAGTTCTTC
TRBJ2-1 NA NA TRBV20-1 CSASGAELPYNEQFF TGCAGTGCTAGTGGGGCCGAACTCCCCTACAATGAGCAGTTCTTC
TRBJ1-4 NA NA TRBV27 CASSPLPRGNEKLFF TGTGCCAGCAGTCCCCTCCCCAGGGGCAATGAAAAACTGTTTTTT
TRBJ2-7 NA once TRBV13 CASSRGNEQYF TGTGCCAGCAGCCGCGGGAACGAGCAGTACTTC
TRBJ2-1 TRBD2 once TRBV18 CASSPTSGVSHFEQFF TGTGCCAGCTCACCAACTAGCGGCGTCTCTCACTTTGAGCAGTTCTTC
TRBJ1-5 NA NA TRBV24-1 CATSGRDSNQPQHF TGTGCCACCAGTGGCAGGGATAGCAATCAGCCCCAGCATTTT
TRBJ2-3 NA NA TRBV5-1 CASSLSSGTDTQYF TGCGCCAGCAGCTTGTCGAGCGGCACAGATACGCAGTATTTT
TRBJ2-7 NA NA TRBV28 CASSAGYEQYF TGTGCCAGCAGTGCAGGCTACGAGCAGTACTTC
TRBJ2-7 NA NA TRBV7-2 CASRLTSSTVYSYEQYF TGTGCCAGCAGGCTTACTTCCTCGACAGTTTACTCCTACGAGCAGTACTTC
TRBJ2-3 TRBD2 NA TRBV7-9 CASSPGGVFWTDTQYF TGTGCCAGCAGCCCCGGGGGGGTATTTTGGACAGATACGCAGTATTTT
TRBJ2-7 NA NA TRBV21-1 CASSLLPGHECYEQYF TGTGCCAGCAGCCTTCTCCCGGGACATGAGTGCTACGAGCAGTACTTC
TRBJ2-1 TRBD2 NA TRBV4-3 CASSQDRSFRGGSYNEQFF TGCGCCAGCAGCCAAGATCGATCTTTTCGCGGGGGGTCCTACAATGAGCAGTTCTTC